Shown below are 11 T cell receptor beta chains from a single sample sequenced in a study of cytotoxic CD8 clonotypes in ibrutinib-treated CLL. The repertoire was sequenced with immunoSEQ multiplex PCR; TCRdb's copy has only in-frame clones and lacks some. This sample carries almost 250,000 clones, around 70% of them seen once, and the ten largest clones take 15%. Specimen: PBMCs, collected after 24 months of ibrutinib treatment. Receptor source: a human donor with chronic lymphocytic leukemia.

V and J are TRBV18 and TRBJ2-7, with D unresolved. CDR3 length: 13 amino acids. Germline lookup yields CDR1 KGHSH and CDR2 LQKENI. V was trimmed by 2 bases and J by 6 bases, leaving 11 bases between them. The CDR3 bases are TGTGCCAGCTCACCAATGGCCGGCATCGAGCAGTACTTC. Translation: CASSPMAGIEQYF.

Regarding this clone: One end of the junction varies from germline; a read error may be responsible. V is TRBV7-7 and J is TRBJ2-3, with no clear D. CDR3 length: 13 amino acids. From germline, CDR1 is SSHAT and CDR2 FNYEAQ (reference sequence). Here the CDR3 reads CASTQYTADTQYF. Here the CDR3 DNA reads TGTGCTAGCACCCAATATACGGCAGATACGCAGTATTTT.

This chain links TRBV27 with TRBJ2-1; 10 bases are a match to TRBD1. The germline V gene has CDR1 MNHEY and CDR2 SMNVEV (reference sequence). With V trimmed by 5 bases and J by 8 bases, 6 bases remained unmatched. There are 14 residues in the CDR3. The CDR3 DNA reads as TGTGCCAGCAGTCTCGGACAGGGGGTCCATGAGCAGTTCTTC. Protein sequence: CASSLGQGVHEQFF.

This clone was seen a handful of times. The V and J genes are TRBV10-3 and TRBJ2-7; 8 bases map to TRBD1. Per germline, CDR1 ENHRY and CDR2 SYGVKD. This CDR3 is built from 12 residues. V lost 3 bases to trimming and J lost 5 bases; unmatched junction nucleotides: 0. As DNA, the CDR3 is TGTGCCATCAGTGAACAGGGGGACGAGCAGTACTTC. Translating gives CAISEQGDEQYF.

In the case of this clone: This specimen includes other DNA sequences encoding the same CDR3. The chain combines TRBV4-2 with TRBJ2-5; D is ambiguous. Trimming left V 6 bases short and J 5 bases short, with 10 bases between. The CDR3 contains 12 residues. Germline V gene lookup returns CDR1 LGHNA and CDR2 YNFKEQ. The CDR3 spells CASSQDLETQYF. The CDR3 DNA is TGTGCCAGCAGTCAGGATCTGGAGACCCAGTACTTC.

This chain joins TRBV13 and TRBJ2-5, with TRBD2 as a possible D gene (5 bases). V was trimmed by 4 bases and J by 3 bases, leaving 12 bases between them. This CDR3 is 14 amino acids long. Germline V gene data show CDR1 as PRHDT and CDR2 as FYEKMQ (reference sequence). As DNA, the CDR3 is TGTGCCAGCAGCTCTGTTAACGGGGAAGAGACCCAGTACTTC. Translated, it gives CASSSVNGEETQYF.

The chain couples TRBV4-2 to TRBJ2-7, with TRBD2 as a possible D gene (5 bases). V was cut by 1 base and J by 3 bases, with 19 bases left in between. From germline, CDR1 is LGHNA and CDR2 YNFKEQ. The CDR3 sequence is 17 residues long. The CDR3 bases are TGTGCCAGCAGCCAAGGTACCCTGGGGAAGGGAGACTACGAGCAGTACTTC. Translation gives CASSQGTLGKGDYEQYF.

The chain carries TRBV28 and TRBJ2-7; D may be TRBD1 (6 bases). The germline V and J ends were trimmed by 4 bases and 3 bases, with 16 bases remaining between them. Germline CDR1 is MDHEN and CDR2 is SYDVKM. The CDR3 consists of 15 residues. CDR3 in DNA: TGTGCCAGCAGTTCAACAGGGATAGGAATCTACGAGCAGTACTTC. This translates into CASSSTGIGIYEQYF.

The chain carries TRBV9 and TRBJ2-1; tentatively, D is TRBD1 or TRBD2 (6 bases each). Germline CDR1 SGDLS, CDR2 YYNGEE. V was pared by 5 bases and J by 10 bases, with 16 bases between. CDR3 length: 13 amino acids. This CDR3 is CASSATGAREQFF. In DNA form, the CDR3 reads TGTGCCAGCAGTGCCACGGGGGCAAGGGAGCAGTTCTTC.

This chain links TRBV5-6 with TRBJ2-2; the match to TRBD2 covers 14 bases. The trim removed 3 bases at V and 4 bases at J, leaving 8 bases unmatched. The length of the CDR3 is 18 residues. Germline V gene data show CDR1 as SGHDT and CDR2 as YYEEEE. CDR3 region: CASSYPTSGRAGTGELFF. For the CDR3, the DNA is TGTGCCAGCAGCTACCCGACTAGCGGGAGGGCTGGCACCGGGGAGCTGTTTTTT.

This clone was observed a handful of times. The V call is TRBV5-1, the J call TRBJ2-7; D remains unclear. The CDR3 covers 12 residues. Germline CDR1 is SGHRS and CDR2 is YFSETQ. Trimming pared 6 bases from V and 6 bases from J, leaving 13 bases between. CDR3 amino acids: CASMGPAPEQYF. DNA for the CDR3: TGCGCCAGCATGGGCCCGGCGCCCGAGCAGTACTTC.